This TCR beta chain was obtained from a study of blood T cells in healthy people across ages. Germline V gene lookup returns CDR1 SNHLY and CDR2 FYNNEI. The V end lost 4 bases, the J end lost 7 bases, and 14 bases lay between the germline ends. The CDR3 loop spans 14 amino acids. Findings and limits, study-wide: The unsorted PBMCs prevented any conclusive comparison of naive versus antigen-experienced cells. Compared with aged donors, long-lived donors showed fewer expanded clones, suggesting selection. A roughly linear fall in TCR beta diversity per million T cells was seen with increasing age. Diversity figures derived from one million T cells were judged to underestimate the true value.

Only a few counts were recorded for this clonotype. Its antigen is as yet unknown. The second PCR ran about 6 to 12 cycles with a sample-barcoded 5' primer and J-beta primers. Each CDR3 protein gets one entry after TCRdb re-called the 5' RACE reads with MiXCR. The repertoire has around 1,700,000 distinct CDR3 sequences, about 30% of them found once; the top ten carry approximately 7.7%. The origin of this receptor is a woman in her twenties or thirties in good health. Sequencing input: blood. The rearrangement links TRBV2 to TRBJ1-5; D unclear. The CDR3 reads CASSVGPLHQPQHF. CDR3 DNA: TGTGCCAGCAGTGTGGGCCCCCTCCACCAGCCCCAGCATTTT. Full variable domain (outside the CDR3, taken from reference TRBV2 and TRBJ1-5): EPEVTQTPSHQVTQMGQEVILRCVPISNHLYFYWYRQILGQKVEFLVSFYNNEISEKSEIFDDQFSVERPDGSNFTLKIRSTKLEDSAMYFCASSVGPLHQPQHFGDGTRLSIL.